This is a list of T cell receptor beta chains from one sample in a study of blood T cell repertoires in COVID-19. Repertoires were generated with immunoSEQ multiplex PCR, while TCRdb's copy carries only in-frame clones and drops some. Of over 200,000 clones listed, 80% to 90% are singletons. Material: PBMCs or T cells enriched from blood (not recorded which). Every receptor here comes from a woman aged 25 to 39 who had been exposed to COVID-19. Each CDR3 is given with its conserved first and last residue. The D gene is left open where the match is weak. Expanded clones get a size class; other rows say once, few or many, or leave the size out.

TRBV4-1	-	TRBD2	17	TRBJ2-7	CASSQEGTSGRWGEQYF	TGCGCCAGCAGCCAAGAAGGTACTAGCGGGAGATGGGGCGAGCAGTACTTC
TRBV9	-	TRBD2	16	TRBJ2-1	CASSALLAGVFNEQFF	TGTGCCAGCAGCGCATTACTAGCGGGAGTTTTCAATGAGCAGTTCTTC
TRBV7-9	-	TRBD1	17	TRBJ2-5	CASSDQDRGALQETQYF	TGTGCCAGCAGCGACCAAGACAGGGGCGCGCTCCAAGAGACCCAGTACTTC
TRBV6-1	-	TRBD1	14	TRBJ1-2	CASSELGQNYGYTF	TGTGCCAGCAGTGAGTTGGGACAGAACTATGGCTACACCTTC
TRBV30	-	TRBD1	16	TRBJ2-3	CAWRAEGAQSTDTQYF	TGTGCCTGGAGGGCCGAGGGGGCGCAAAGCACAGATACGCAGTATTTT
TRBV3-1/TRBV3-2	-	-	16	TRBJ1-1	CASSQGLQGMNTEAFF	TGTGCCAGCAGCCAAGGATTACAGGGCATGAACACTGAAGCTTTCTTT
TRBV18	-	-	16	TRBJ2-3	CASSPSRGTGTDTQYF	TGTGCCAGCTCACCAAGTCGCGGAACCGGCACAGATACGCAGTATTTT
TRBV9	-	-	13	TRBJ1-2	CASSVRQNYGYTF	TGTGCCAGCAGCGTCAGACAGAACTATGGCTACACCTTC
TRBV6-5	-	-	13	TRBJ2-7	CASRTDTTYEQYF	TGTGCCAGCAGGACAGATACAACCTACGAGCAGTACTTC
TRBV4-2	-	TRBD1	13	TRBJ1-1	CASSQRQGVGAFF	TGTGCCAGCAGCCAAAGACAGGGGGTGGGAGCTTTCTTT
TRBV28	-	TRBD1	15	TRBJ2-1	CASSLTGGSYNEQFF	TGTGCCAGCAGCCTGACAGGGGGCTCCTACAATGAGCAGTTCTTC
TRBV4-2	-	-	13	TRBJ2-2	CARLVFLAGELFF	TGTGCCCGGTTAGTCTTTTTGGCCGGGGAGCTGTTTTTT
TRBV5-4	-	TRBD2	16	TRBJ2-5	CASSLGAGAVQETQYF	TGTGCCAGCAGCTTGGGGGCGGGAGCCGTCCAAGAGACCCAGTACTTC
TRBV28	-	-	16	TRBJ1-5	CASTTSLGMGEQPQHF	TGTGCCAGCACTACTTCTCTAGGGATGGGAGAACAGCCCCAGCATTTT
TRBV9	-	-	16	TRBJ2-1	CASSPRGGGSYNEQFF	TGTGCCAGCAGCCCGAGAGGTGGGGGGTCCTACAATGAGCAGTTCTTC
TRBV24-1	-	-	14	TRBJ2-2	CATSGAGLTGELFF	TGTGCCACCAGTGGGGCAGGGTTAACCGGGGAGCTGTTTTTT
TRBV6-1	once	TRBD2	14	TRBJ2-1	CASSDLGTKDEQFF	TGTGCCAGCAGTGATCTGGGGACTAAGGATGAGCAGTTCTTC
TRBV7-3	once	TRBD2	19	TRBJ2-2	CASSSPGTSGRLNTGELFF	TGTGCCAGCAGCTCTCCCGGGACTAGCGGGAGGCTGAACACCGGGGAGCTGTTTTTT
TRBV18	-	-	14	TRBJ1-1	CASSPSGGLAEAFF	TGTGCCAGCTCACCATCGGGGGGCTTGGCTGAAGCTTTCTTT
TRBV2	-	-	12	TRBJ2-5	CASRGSPETQYF	TGTGCCAGTAGAGGGAGTCCTGAGACCCAGTACTTC
TRBV19	-	TRBD1	12	TRBJ1-3	CATWTGGNTIYF	TGTGCCACCTGGACAGGGGGAAACACCATATATTTT
TRBV18	-	TRBD2	15	TRBJ2-1	CASSSRTSDYNEQFF	TGTGCCAGCTCATCGCGGACTAGCGACTACAATGAGCAGTTCTTC
TRBV10-3	few	TRBD2	15	TRBJ2-3	CAISKKRERIDTQYF	TGTGCCATCAGTAAAAAGCGGGAGAGAATAGATACGCAGTATTTT
TRBV12-3/TRBV12-4	once	TRBD1	13	TRBJ1-1	CASSLSGGTEAFF	TGTGCCAGCAGTTTATCAGGGGGCACTGAAGCTTTCTTT
TRBV5-4	-	TRBD2	15	TRBJ2-1	CASSGTSGTYNEQFF	TGTGCCAGCAGCGGGACTAGCGGGACCTACAATGAGCAGTTCTTC
TRBV5-1	-	TRBD2	15	TRBJ2-1	CASSLRPSGSNEQFF	TGCGCCAGCAGCTTAAGGCCTAGCGGGAGCAATGAGCAGTTCTTC
TRBV5-1	-	TRBD1	15	TRBJ1-1	CASSMTGQVMIEAFF	TGCGCCAGCAGCATGACTGGACAGGTAATGATTGAAGCTTTCTTT
TRBV30	once	TRBD1	15	TRBJ1-6	CAWSVRGQGHSPLHF	TGTGCCTGGAGTGTAAGGGGACAGGGTCACTCACCCCTCCACTTT
TRBV15	-	TRBD2	16	TRBJ2-5	CATSRALAGEGETQYF	TGTGCCACCAGCAGAGCTCTAGCGGGAGAGGGGGAGACCCAGTACTTC
TRBV11-3	-	TRBD2	15	TRBJ2-3	CASSRVSGSGGTQYF	TGTGCCAGCAGCCGTGTTAGCGGGAGTGGTGGTACGCAGTATTTT